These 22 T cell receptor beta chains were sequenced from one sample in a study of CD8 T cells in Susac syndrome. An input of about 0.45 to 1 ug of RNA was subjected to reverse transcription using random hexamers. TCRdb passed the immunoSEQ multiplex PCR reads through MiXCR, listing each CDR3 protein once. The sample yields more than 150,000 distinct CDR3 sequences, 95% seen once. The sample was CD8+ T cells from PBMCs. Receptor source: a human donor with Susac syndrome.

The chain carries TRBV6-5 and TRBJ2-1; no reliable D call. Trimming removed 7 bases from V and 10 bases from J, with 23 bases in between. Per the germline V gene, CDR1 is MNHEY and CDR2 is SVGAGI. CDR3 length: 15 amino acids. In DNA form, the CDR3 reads TGTGCCAGCACCTACGGACGTGCCCCCATCCGCGAGCAGTTCTTC. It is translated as CASTYGRAPIREQFF.

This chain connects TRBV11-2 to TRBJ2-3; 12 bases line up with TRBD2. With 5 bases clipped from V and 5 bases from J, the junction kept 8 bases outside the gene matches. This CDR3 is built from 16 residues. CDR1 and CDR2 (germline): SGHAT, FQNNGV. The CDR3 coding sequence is TGTGCCAGCAGCCCTCGGACTAGCGGGAAGGGAGATACGCAGTATTTT. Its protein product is CASSPRTSGKGDTQYF.

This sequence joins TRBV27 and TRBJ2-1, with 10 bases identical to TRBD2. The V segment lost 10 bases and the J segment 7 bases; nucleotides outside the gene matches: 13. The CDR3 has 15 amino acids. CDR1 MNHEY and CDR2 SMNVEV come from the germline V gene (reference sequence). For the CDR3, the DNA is TGTGCCACCCTAAACCCTAGCGGGAGCATGAATGAGCAGTTCTTC. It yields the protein CATLNPSGSMNEQFF.

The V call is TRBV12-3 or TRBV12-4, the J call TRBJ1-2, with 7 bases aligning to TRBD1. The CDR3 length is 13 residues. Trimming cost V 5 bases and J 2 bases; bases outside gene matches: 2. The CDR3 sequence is CASSMTGNYGYTF. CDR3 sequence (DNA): TGTGCCAGCAGTATGACAGGGAACTATGGCTACACCTTC.

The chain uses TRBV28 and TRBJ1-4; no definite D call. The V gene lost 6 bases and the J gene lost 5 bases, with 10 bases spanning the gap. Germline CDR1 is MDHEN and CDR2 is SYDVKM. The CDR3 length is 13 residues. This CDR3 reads CASRSMENEKLFF. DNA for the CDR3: TGTGCCAGCAGGTCGATGGAGAATGAAAAACTGTTTTTT.

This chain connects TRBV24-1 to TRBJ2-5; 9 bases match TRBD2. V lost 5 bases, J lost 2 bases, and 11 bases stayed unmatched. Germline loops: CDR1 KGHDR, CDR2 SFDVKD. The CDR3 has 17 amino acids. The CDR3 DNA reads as TGTGCCACCAGTGGCATGAATAGCGGGAGCTCGCAAGAGACCCAGTACTTC. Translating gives CATSGMNSGSSQETQYF.

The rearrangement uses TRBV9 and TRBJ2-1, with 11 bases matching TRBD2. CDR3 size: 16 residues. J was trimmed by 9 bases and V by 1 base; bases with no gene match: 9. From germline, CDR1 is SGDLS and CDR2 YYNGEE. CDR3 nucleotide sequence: TGTGCCAGCAGCGTATCAGGTAGCGGGGGGGCCGGTGAGCAGTTCTTC. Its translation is CASSVSGSGGAGEQFF.

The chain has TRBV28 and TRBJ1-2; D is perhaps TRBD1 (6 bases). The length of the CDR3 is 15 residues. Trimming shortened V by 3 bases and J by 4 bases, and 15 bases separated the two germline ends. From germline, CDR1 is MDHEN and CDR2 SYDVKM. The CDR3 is CASSFSQGPGYGYTF. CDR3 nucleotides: TGTGCCAGCAGTTTTAGCCAGGGGCCGGGCTATGGCTACACCTTC.

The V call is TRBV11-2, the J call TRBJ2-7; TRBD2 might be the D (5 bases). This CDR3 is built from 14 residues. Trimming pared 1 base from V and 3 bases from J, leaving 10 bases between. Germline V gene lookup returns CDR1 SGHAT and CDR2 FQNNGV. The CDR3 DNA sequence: TGTGCCAGCAGCTTAGCTTTCGGGGACTACGAGCAGTACTTC. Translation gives CASSLAFGDYEQYF.

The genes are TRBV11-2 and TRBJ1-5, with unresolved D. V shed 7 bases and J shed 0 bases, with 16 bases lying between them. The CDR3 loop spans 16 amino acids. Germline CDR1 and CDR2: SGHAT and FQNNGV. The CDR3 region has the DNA TGTGCCAGCACGTGGTTTTTGTGTTATAGCAATCAGCCCCAGCATTTT. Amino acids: CASTWFLCYSNQPQHF.

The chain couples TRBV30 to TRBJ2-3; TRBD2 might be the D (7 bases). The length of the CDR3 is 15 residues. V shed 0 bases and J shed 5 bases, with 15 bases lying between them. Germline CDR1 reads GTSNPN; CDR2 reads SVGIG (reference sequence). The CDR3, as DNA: TGTGCCTGGAGTGTAGAGGGGGGGCCAGGAGATACGCAGTATTTT. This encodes CAWSVEGGPGDTQYF.

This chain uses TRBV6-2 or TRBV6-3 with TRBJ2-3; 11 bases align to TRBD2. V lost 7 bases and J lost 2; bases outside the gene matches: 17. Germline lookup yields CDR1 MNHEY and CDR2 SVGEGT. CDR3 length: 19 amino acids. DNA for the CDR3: TGTGCCAGCACCGACAGCTTGGCACTGGGACTAGCGGTCACAGATACGCAGTATTTT. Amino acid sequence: CASTDSLALGLAVTDTQYF.

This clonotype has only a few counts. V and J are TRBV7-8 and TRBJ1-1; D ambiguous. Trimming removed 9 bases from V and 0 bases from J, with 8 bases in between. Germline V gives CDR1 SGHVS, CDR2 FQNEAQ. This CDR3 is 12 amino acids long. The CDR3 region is CASRTVNTEAFF. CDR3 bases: TGTGCCAGTAGAACAGTGAACACTGAAGCTTTCTTT.

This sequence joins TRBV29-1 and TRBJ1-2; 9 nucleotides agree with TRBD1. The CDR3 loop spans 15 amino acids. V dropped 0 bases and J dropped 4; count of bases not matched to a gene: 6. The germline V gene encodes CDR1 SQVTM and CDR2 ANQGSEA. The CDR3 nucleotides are TGCAGCGTTGAAGATGGGGACAGGGCTAGCTATGGCTACACCTTC. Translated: CSVEDGDRASYGYTF.

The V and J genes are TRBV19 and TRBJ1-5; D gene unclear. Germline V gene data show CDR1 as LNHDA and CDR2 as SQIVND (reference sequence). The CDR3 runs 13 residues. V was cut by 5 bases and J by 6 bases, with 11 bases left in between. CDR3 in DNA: TGTGCCAGTAGTGAGCGGTTTGGTCAGCCCCAGCATTTT. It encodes CASSERFGQPQHF.

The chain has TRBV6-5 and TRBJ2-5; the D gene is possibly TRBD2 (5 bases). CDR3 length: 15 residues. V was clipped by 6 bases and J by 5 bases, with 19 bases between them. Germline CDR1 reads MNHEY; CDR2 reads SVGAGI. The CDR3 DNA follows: TGTGCCAGCAGAATAACAACGGGGATTGGGGAGACCCAGTACTTC. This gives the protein CASRITTGIGETQYF.

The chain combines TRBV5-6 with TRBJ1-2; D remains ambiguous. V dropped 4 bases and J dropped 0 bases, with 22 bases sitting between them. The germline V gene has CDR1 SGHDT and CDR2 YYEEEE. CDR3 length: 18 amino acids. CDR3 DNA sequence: TGTGCCAGCAGCAGTGACCTTTGGGAGGGCAGAGCTAACTATGGCTACACCTTC. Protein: CASSSDLWEGRANYGYTF.

The CDR3 loop reads CSASLGGDTQYF. In nucleotides, the CDR3 is TGCAGTGCTTCCCTAGGTGGGGATACGCAGTATTTT. This chain joins TRBV20-1 and TRBJ2-3; no clear D gene. The CDR3 consists of 12 residues. V shed 5 bases and J shed 6 bases, with 12 bases lying between them. Germline lookup yields CDR1 DFQATT and CDR2 SNEGSKA (reference sequence).

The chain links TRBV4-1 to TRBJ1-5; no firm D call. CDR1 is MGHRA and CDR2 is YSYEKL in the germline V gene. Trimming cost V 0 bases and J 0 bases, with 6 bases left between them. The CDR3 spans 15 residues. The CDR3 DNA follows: TGCGCCAGCAGCCAAGATTACAATAGCAATCAGCCCCAGCATTTT. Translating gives CASSQDYNSNQPQHF.

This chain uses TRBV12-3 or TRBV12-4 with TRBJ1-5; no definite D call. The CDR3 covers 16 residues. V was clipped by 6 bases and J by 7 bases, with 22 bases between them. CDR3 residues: CASSPFGGVGGQPQHF. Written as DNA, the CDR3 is TGTGCCAGCAGCCCTTTCGGCGGGGTGGGAGGGCAGCCCCAGCATTTT.

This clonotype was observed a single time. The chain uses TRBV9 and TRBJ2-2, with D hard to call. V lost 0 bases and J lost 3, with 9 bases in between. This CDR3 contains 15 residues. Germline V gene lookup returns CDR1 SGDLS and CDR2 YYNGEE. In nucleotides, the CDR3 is TGTGCCAGCAGCGTAGAGGGTTCTTACACCGGGGAGCTGTTTTTT. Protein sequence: CASSVEGSYTGELFF.

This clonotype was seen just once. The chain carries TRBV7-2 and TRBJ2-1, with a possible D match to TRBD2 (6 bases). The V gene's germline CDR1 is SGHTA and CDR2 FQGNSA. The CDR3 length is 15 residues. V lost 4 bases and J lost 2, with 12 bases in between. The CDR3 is CASSSTGTAYNEQFF. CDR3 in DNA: TGTGCCAGCAGCTCAACCGGGACTGCCTACAATGAGCAGTTCTTC. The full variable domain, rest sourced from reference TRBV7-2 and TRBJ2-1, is GAGVSQSPSNKVTEKGKDVELRCDPISGHTALYWYRQSLGQGLEFLIYFQGNSAPDKSGLPSDRFSAERTGGSVSTLTIQRTQQEDSAVYLCASSSTGTAYNEQFFGPGTRLTVL.